This is a list of T cell receptor beta chains from one sample in a study of blood T cell repertoires in COVID-19. Sequencing was performed with immunoSEQ multiplex PCR; in TCRdb, only in-frame clones are kept and a portion is missing. The table lists more than 250,000 clones, roughly 85% of them singletons. Material for sequencing was PBMCs or T cells enriched from blood (not recorded which). These receptors were collected from a man aged 40-50 years who had been exposed to COVID-19. Each CDR3 is given with its conserved first and last residue. The D gene is left open where the match is weak. Size tells how often a clone was seen (once, few, many) or the class of an expanded clone, and some rows leave it out.

v_gene	d_gene	abundance	j_gene	CDR3aa	CDR3nt
TRBV7-9	.	once	TRBJ2-5	CASSLVLATQETQYF	TGTGCCAGCAGCTTAGTTCTCGCGACTCAAGAGACCCAGTACTTC
TRBV2	TRBD1	.	TRBJ2-7	CASTRTGGNYEQYF	TGTGCCAGCACCCGGACAGGGGGAAACTACGAGCAGTACTTC
TRBV30	TRBD1	.	TRBJ2-7	CAWSKRDRGKQYF	TGTGCCTGGAGCAAACGGGACAGGGGAAAGCAGTACTTC
TRBV19	.	.	TRBJ1-5	CASSLWTVPTQHF	TGTGCCAGTAGTTTATGGACAGTTCCTACCCAGCATTTT
TRBV19	.	few	TRBJ1-2	CASSTSQYQNYGYTF	TGTGCCAGTAGTACGTCACAGTACCAAAACTATGGCTACACCTTC
TRBV29-1	.	.	TRBJ2-7	CSVAYGGQRYEQYF	TGCAGCGTTGCCTACGGCGGACAAAGGTACGAGCAGTACTTC
TRBV27	.	.	TRBJ2-3	CASSKTQGGTTDTQYF	TGTGCCAGCAGTAAAACACAGGGGGGGACCACAGATACGCAGTATTTT
TRBV19	.	.	TRBJ1-5	CASRERGSGPQHF	TGTGCCAGTAGGGAGAGAGGGTCAGGGCCCCAGCATTTT
TRBV9	.	.	TRBJ1-2	CASSVSHREYGYTF	TGTGCCAGCAGCGTATCCCACCGGGAGTATGGCTACACCTTC
TRBV2	TRBD2	.	TRBJ2-7	CASTETLGLAGARSPYEQYF	TGTGCCAGCACCGAGACCCTGGGACTAGCGGGCGCACGTTCCCCCTACGAGCAGTACTTC
TRBV5-1	.	.	TRBJ2-3	CASSSGTDTQYF	TGCGCCAGCAGCTCGGGGACAGATACGCAGTATTTT
TRBV6-5	.	.	TRBJ1-1	CASRSEFNTEAFF	TGTGCCAGCAGGTCAGAATTTAACACTGAAGCTTTCTTT
TRBV10-3	.	once	TRBJ1-1	CATQPARGNTEAFF	TGTGCCACACAACCGGCCAGGGGGAACACTGAAGCTTTCTTT
TRBV24-1	TRBD1	once	TRBJ2-1	CATSEPDRGFFF	TGTGCCACCAGTGAACCCGACAGGGGTTTTTTCTTC
TRBV12-3/TRBV12-4	.	.	TRBJ1-1	CASSLRVDTEAFF	TGTGCCAGCAGTTTACGGGTGGACACTGAAGCTTTCTTT